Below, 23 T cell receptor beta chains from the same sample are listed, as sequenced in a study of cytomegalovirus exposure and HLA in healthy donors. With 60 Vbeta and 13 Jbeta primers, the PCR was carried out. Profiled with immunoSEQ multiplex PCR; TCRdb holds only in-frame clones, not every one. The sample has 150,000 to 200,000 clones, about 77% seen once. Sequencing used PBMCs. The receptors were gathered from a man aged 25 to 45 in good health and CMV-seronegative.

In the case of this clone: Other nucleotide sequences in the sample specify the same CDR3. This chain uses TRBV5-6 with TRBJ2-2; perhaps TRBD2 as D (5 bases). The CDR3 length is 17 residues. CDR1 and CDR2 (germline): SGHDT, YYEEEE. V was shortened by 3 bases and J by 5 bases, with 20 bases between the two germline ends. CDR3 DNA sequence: TGTGCCAGCAGCTGGCGAGGGATGGCGTTGACTACCGGGGAGCTGTTTTTT. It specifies CASSWRGMALTTGELFF. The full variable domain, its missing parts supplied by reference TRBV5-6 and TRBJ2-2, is DAGVTQSPTHLIKTRGQQVTLRCSPKSGHDTVSWYQQALGQGPQFIFQYYEEEERQRGNFPDRFSGHQFPNYSSELNVNALLLGDSALYLCASSWRGMALTTGELFFGEGSRLTVL.

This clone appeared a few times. The CDR3 sequence: CASSLRQENTEAFF. CDR3 in DNA: TGTGCCAGCAGTTTACGGCAGGAGAACACTGAAGCTTTCTTT. The chain combines TRBV28 with TRBJ1-1, with D unresolved. The germline gives CDR1 MDHEN, CDR2 SYDVKM. This CDR3 contains 14 residues. V dropped 2 bases and J dropped 1 base, with 8 bases sitting between them.

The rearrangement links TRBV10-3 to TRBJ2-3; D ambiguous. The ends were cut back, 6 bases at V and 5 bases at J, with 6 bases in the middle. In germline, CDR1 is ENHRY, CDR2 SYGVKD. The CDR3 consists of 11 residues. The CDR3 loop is CAISLEDTQYF. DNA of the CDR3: TGTGCCATCAGCCTAGAAGATACGCAGTATTTT.

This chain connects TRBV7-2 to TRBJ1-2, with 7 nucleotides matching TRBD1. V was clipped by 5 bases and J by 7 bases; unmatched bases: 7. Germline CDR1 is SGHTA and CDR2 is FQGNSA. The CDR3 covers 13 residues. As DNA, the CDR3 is TGTGCCAGCAGCCCAGGGGGGCCCGCTGGCTACACCTTC. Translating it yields CASSPGGPAGYTF.

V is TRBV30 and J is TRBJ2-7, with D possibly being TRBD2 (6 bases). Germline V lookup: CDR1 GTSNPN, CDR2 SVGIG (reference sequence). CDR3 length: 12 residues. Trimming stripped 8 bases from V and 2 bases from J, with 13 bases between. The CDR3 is CAGGRDPYEQYF. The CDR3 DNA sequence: TGTGCCGGCGGGCGGGATCCCTACGAGCAGTACTTC. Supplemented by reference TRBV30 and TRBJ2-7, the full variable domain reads SQTIHQWPATLVQPVGSPLSLECTVEGTSNPNLYWYRQAAGRGLQLLFYSVGIGQISSEVPQNLSASRPQDRQFILSSKKLLLSDSGFYLCAGGRDPYEQYFGPGTRLTVT.

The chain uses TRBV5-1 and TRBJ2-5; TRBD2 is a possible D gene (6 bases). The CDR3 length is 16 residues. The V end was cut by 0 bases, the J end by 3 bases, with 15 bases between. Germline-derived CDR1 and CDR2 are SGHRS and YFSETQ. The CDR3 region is CASSLDLVLAEETQYF. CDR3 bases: TGCGCCAGCAGCTTGGATCTGGTATTAGCGGAAGAGACCCAGTACTTC.

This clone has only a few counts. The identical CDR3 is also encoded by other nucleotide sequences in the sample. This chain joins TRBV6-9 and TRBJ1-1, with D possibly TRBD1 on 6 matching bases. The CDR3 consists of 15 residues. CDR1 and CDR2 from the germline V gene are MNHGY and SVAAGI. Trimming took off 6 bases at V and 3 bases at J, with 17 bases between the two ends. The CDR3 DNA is TGTGCCAGCAGCTTATTGGGGGGGCTGTACACTGAAGCTTTCTTT. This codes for CASSLLGGLYTEAFF.

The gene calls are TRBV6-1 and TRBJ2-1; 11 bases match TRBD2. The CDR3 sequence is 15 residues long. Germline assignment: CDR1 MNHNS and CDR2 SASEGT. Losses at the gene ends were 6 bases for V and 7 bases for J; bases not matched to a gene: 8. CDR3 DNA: TGTGCCAGCAGGCAACCGGGACTAGCGGTTAATGAGCAGTTCTTC. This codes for CASRQPGLAVNEQFF.

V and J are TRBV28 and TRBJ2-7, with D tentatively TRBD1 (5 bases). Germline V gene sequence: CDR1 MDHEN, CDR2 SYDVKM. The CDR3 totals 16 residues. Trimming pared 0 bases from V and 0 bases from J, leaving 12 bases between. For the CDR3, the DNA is TGTGCCAGCAGTTTATGGCCAGGGAATAGCTCCTACGAGCAGTACTTC. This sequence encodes CASSLWPGNSSYEQYF.

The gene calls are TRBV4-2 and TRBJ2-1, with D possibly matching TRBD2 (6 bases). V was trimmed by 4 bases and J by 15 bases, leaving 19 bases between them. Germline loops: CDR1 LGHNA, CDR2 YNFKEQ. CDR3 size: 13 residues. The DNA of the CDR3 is TGTGCCAGCAGCCCCAATTTTGGCGGGGCGGGGTTCTTC. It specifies CASSPNFGGAGFF.

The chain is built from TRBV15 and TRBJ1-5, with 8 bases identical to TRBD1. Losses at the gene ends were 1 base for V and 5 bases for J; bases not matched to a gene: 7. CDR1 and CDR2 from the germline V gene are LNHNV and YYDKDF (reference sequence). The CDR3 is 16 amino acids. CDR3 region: CATSRGTGISDQPQHF. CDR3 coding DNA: TGTGCCACCAGCAGAGGGACAGGGATATCGGATCAGCCCCAGCATTTT.

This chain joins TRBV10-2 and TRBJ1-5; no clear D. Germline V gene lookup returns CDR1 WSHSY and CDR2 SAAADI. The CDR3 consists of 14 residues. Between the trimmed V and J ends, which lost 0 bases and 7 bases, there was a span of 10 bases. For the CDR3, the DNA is TGCGCCAGCAGTGAGTCGGGGAGATTGCAGCCCCAGCATTTT. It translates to CASSESGRLQPQHF.

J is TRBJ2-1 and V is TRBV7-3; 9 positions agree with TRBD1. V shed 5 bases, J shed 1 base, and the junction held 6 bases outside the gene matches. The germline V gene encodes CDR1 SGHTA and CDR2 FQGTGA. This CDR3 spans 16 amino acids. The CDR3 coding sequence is TGTGCCAGCAGCCCTTCGACAGGGGGTTCCTACAATGAGCAGTTCTTC. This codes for CASSPSTGGSYNEQFF. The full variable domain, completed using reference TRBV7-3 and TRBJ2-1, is GAGVSQTPSNKVTEKGKYVELRCDPISGHTALYWYRQSLGQGPEFLIYFQGTGAADDSGLPNDRFFAVRPEGSVSTLKIQRTERGDSAVYLCASSPSTGGSYNEQFFGPGTRLTVL.

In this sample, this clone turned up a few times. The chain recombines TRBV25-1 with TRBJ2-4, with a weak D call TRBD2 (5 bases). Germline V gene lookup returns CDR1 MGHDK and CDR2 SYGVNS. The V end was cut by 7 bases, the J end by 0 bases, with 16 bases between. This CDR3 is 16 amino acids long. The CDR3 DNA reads TGTGCCAGCATCCAAAGAGGAGGACTAGCCAAAAACATTCAGTACTTC. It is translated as CASIQRGGLAKNIQYF.

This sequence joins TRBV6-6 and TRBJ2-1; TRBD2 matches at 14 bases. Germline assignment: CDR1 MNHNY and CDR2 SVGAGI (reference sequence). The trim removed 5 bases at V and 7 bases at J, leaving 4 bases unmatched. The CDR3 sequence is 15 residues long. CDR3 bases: TGTGCCAGCAGTCCGGGACTAGCGGGGGTGAATGAGCAGTTCTTC. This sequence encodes CASSPGLAGVNEQFF.

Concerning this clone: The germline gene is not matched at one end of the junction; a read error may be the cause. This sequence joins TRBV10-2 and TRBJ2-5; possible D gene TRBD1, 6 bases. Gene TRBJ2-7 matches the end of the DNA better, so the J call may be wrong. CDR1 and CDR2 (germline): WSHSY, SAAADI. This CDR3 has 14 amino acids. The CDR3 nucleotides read TGCGCCAGCAGCGAGTCGGCAGGGGACTACGAGCAGTACTTC. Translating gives CASSESAGDYEQYF.

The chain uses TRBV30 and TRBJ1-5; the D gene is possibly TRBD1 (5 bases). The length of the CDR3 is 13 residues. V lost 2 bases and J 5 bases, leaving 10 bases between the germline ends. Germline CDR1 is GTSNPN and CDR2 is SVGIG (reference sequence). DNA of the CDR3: TGTGCCTGGAGTTCAGGGTCAGATCAGCCCCAGCATTTT. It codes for CAWSSGSDQPQHF.

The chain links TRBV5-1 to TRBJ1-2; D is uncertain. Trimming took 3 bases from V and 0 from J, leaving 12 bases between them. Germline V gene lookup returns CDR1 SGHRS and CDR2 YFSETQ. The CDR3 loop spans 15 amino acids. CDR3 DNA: TGCGCCAGCAGCTCGGGGTTAGGAGCTAACTATGGCTACACCTTC. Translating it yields CASSSGLGANYGYTF. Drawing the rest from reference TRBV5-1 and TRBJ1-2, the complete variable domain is KAGVTQTPRYLIKTRGQQVTLSCSPISGHRSVSWYQQTPGQGLQFLFEYFSETQRNKGNFPGRFSGRQFSNSRSEMNVSTLELGDSALYLCASSSGLGANYGYTFGSGTRLTVV.

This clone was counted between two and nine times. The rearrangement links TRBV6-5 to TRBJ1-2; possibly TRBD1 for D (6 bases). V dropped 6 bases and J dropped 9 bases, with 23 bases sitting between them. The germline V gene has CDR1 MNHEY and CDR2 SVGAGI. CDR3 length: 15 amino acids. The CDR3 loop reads CASSTAPGGGYSYTF. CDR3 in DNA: TGTGCCAGCAGCACCGCTCCGGGAGGGGGATATAGCTACACCTTC.

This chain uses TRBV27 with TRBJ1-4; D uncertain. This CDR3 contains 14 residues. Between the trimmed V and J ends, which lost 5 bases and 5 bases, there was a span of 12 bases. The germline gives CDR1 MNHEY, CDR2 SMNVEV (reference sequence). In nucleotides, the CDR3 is TGTGCCAGCAGTCTTCAGGTGTCCAATGAAAAACTGTTTTTT. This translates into CASSLQVSNEKLFF.

The CDR3 nucleotides are TGTGCCAGCAGCTTATACGGGACAGGGGGATCGGATTCACCCCTCCACTTT. Translating gives CASSLYGTGGSDSPLHF. This chain connects TRBV11-2 to TRBJ1-6; 11 bases are shared with TRBD1. Germline CDR1 is SGHAT and CDR2 is FQNNGV. J gave up 8 bases and V 2 bases, and 8 bases lay outside the gene matches. The CDR3 extends over 17 amino acids.

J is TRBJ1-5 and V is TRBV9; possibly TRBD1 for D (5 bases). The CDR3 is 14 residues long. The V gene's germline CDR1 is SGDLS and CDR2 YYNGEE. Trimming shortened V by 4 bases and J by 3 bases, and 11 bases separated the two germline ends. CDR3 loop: CASSQGEVNQPQHF. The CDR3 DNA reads TGTGCCAGCAGCCAAGGGGAGGTCAATCAGCCCCAGCATTTT.

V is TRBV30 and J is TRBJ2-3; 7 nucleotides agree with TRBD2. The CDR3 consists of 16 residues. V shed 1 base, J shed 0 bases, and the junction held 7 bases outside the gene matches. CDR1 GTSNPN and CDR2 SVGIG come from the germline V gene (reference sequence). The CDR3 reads CAWSGGDSGSTDTQYF. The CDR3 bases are TGTGCCTGGAGTGGAGGGGATAGCGGGAGCACAGATACGCAGTATTTT.